The T cell receptor beta chain described here comes from a study of regulatory T cells in long-lasting Graves disease. Looking at the study overall: The study enrolled newly diagnosed Graves' patients on antithyroid drugs under 3 months. Findings and caveats of the study: Persistent disease showed a preference for TRBV28, TRBJ1-2 and TRBJ2-5. Persistent-disease Graves' patients showed less TCR diversity than new cases.

This clonotype has just a few counts. Its antigen remains unknown. The CDR3 contains 12 residues. V lost 3 bases and J lost 3, with 6 bases in between. Per germline, CDR1 KGHSH and CDR2 LQKENI. Construction of the TCR beta libraries employed iRepertoire HTBI primers in conjunction with Arm-PCR of CDR3 regions. TCRdb called the multiplex PCR reads again in MiXCR, with one record for every CDR3 protein. The sample has 530,000 or so distinct CDR3 sequences; roughly 15% are singletons. The sample's time point: newly diagnosed GD, antithyroid drugs for less than 3 months. Making the TCR library involved RNA that had been extracted from PBMCs. This sample also appeared in a second study, on T cells in Graves' hyperthyroidism and ophthalmopathy. As that report states: Stable hyperthyroidism and ophthalmopathy were separated using 13 V-J signatures.

V gene TRBV18 combines with J gene TRBJ2-7, with D perhaps TRBD2 (5 bases). Material: peripheral blood mononuclear cells (PBMCs), obtained at new diagnosis, from a patient treated with antithyroid drugs. This clonotype was sampled from a young man with Graves disease. Here the CDR3 reads CASSPGDYEQYF. The CDR3 DNA sequence: TGTGCCAGCTCACCCGGGGACTACGAGCAGTACTTC.